Listed below are T cell receptor beta chains from one sample, sequenced in a study of blood T cell repertoires in COVID-19. Profiling relied on immunoSEQ multiplex PCR, and the TCRdb table lists in-frame clones only, not all of them. The data show just over 250,000 clones, over 75% seen once. The specimen was peripheral blood. The source is a woman aged 65 to 85 with COVID-19, enrolled during active disease. Each CDR3 is given with its conserved first and last residue. A D gene is named only where the DNA matches it firmly. Only part of the rows carry a size: once, few, many, or a class if the clone is expanded.

size | J | V | D | length | DNA | CDR3
once | TRBJ2-1 | TRBV27 | TRBD2 | 18 | TGTGCCAGCAGTTTTCTGGGACTAGCGGGAGGGCCGAACAATGAGCAGTTCTTC | CASSFLGLAGGPNNEQFF
- | TRBJ1-1 | TRBV5-1 | - | 15 | TGCGCCAGCAGCCCCGTAAGGGGACAAAACACTGAAGCTTTCTTT | CASSPVRGQNTEAFF
- | TRBJ2-5 | TRBV6-5 | TRBD1 | 13 | TGTGCCACCATGCGGACAGGGGAGGAGACCCAGTACTTC | CATMRTGEETQYF
- | TRBJ2-3 | TRBV15 | - | 16 | TGTGCCACCAGCAGAGGTGGGGGACTTCTGACAGATACGCAGTATTTT | CATSRGGGLLTDTQYF
- | TRBJ1-4 | TRBV5-4 | - | 14 | TGTGCCAGCAGCTTCAGTGCAACTAATGAAAAACTGTTTTTT | CASSFSATNEKLFF
- | TRBJ2-1 | TRBV5-1 | - | 14 | TGCGCCAGCAGCTTGGGCGGGACCTTCAATGAGCAGTTCTTC | CASSLGGTFNEQFF
- | TRBJ2-7 | TRBV7-6 | TRBD2 | 14 | TGTGCCAGCAGCCCCTGGACTAGCTCCTACGAGCAGTACTTC | CASSPWTSSYEQYF
- | TRBJ1-1 | TRBV5-4 | - | 14 | TGTGCCAGCAGCTTGACAAGGGGAAACACTGAAGCTTTCTTT | CASSLTRGNTEAFF
- | TRBJ2-7 | TRBV7-3 | TRBD1 | 15 | TGTGCCAGCAGCCTCCATAGGGGGCCAGCCTACGAGCAGTACTTC | CASSLHRGPAYEQYF
- | TRBJ2-2 | TRBV5-1 | TRBD2 | 18 | TGCGCCAGCAGCTTGGGACTAGCGGGAGGGCCGCGGACCGGGGAGCTGTTTTTT | CASSLGLAGGPRTGELFF